The T cell receptor (beta chain) under discussion was sequenced for a study of memory CD4+ T cells and cytomegalovirus serostatus. Study information: Donors were healthy Belgian adults, some 10 CMV seropositive and fewer than 30 seronegative.

The data were produced by immunoSEQ multiplex PCR, yet TCRdb's version contains in-frame clones alone and is incomplete. The sample lists fewer than 35,000 clones; about 78% were seen once. Single viable CD3+CD4+CD8-CD45RO+ cells were sorted as the memory CD4+ T cells. The V end was cut by 3 bases, the J end by 0 bases, with 11 bases between. The CDR3 covers 15 residues. Germline CDR1 reads SGHRS; CDR2 reads YFSETQ. Sequenced material: memory CD4+ T cells from blood. The chain combines TRBV5-1 with TRBJ2-3; D not resolved. The TCR originated in an adult in good health and CMV-seronegative. This CDR3 is CASSSGVSSTDTQYF. The CDR3 DNA follows: TGCGCCAGCAGCTCCGGAGTATCTAGCACAGATACGCAGTATTTT.